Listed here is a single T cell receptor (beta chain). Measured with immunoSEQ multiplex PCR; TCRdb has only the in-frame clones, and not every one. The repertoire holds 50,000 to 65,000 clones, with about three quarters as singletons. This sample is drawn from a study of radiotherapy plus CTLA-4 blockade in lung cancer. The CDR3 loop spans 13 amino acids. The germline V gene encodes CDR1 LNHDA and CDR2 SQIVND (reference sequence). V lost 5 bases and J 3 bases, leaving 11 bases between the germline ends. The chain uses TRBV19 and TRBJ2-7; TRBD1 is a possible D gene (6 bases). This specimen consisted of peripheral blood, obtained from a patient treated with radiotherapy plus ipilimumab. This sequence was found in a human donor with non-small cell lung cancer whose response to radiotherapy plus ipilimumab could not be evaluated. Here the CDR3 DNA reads TGTGCCAGTAGTCCAGGACAGATCTACGAGCAGTACTTC. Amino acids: CASSPGQIYEQYF.